This TCR beta chain was captured in a study of OX40 agonist ivuxolimab in advanced cancers. About the research overall: Patient treatment consisted of intravenous ivuxolimab administration every 2 weeks at 0.01 to 10 mg/kg. Therapy given before enrollment (anti-PD-1, anti-PD-L1 or anti-CTLA-4) was allowed, and around 44% had some.

Only in-frame clones appear in the TCRdb table, and some are missing; sequencing was by immunoSEQ multiplex PCR. The repertoire consists of roughly 51,000 clones, with around 88% occurring once and the leading ten covering 1.2% to 1.5%. A note on this clone: Its antigen is unknown.

CDR3 size: 13 residues. V dropped 3 bases and J dropped 8 bases, with 10 bases sitting between them. Germline-derived CDR1 and CDR2 are LNHNV and YYDKDF (reference sequence). Study outcomes and limitations: It was also the case that some nonresponders had low normalized T-cell clonal expansion. Doses of 0.1 to 3.0 mg/kg were accompanied by clonal expansion of CD4+ and CD8+ blood T cells by week 6.

The sequence was obtained from an adult with an advanced solid tumor such as melanoma, head and neck, liver or kidney cancer. This chain joins TRBV15 and TRBJ1-4; tentative D call: TRBD1 (5 bases). Source: CD4+ or CD8+ T cells sorted from blood, taken in a trial of the OX40 agonist ivuxolimab. The CDR3 bases are TGTGCCACCAGCAGGGCGCGGGGCGAAAAACTGTTTTTT. Amino acid sequence: CATSRARGEKLFF.